This entry describes one TCR beta chain. Its antigen is not known. This entry is derived from a study of T cells after posttransplantation cyclophosphamide. The method was immunoSEQ multiplex PCR; TCRdb's version includes in-frame clones alone and lacks a portion of them. The sample has roughly 6,800 clones, 75% to 95% seen once; the top ten hold less than 5%. General study results and limits: TRB clonality was highly associated with recipient CMV seropositivity and reactivation. Tissue-infiltrating T cells from skin or gut overlapped little with blood T cells. Later post-transplant blood repertoires were often dominated by donor CD8+ memory clones.

Germline CDR1 and CDR2: LNHNV and YYDKDF (reference sequence). The CDR3 consists of 15 residues. The germline V and J ends were trimmed by 0 bases and 2 bases, with 11 bases remaining between them. On the day of bone marrow donation, the related graft donor provided peripheral blood. This receptor was taken from a woman in her forties or fifties in good health and a related stem cell transplant donor. The J gene is TRBJ2-7, the V gene TRBV15; D may be TRBD1 (5 bases). Sequences were obtained from CD4+ T cells sorted from blood. CDR3 amino acids: CATSRDPGATYEQYF. The CDR3 nucleotides read TGTGCCACCAGCAGAGATCCTGGGGCTACCTACGAGCAGTACTTC.